These T cell receptor beta chains were read from a single sample in a study of CD8 T cells in ankylosing spondylitis. TCRdb re-analysed the 5' RACE reads in MiXCR, keeping a single row per CDR3 protein. The top ten clones hold 0.51% of a sample with some 840,000 distinct CDR3 sequences, roughly 10% of them seen once. The sequenced sample consisted of blood, either unsorted or a sorted T cell fraction (not recorded which). Receptors were obtained from a male donor with ankylosing spondylitis. CDR3s include the opening cysteine and the closing phenylalanine or tryptophan. D genes are given only for firm matches. Some rows mark clone size as missing; the rest say once, few, many or name a class of expanded clone.

abundance	d_gene	j_gene	v_gene	CDR3aa	CDR3nt
once	NA	TRBJ1-5	TRBV12-3/TRBV12-4	CASSDSARSNQPQHF	TGTGCCAGCAGCGACAGTGCCCGGTCTAATCAGCCCCAGCATTTT
NA	NA	TRBJ1-1	TRBV5-1	CASSLETSRRVTEAFF	TGCGCCAGCAGCTTAGAGACATCTAGGAGGGTCACTGAAGCTTTCTTT
many	NA	TRBJ1-1	TRBV5-1	CASSLDGPEAFF	TGCGCCAGCAGCTTGGATGGCCCTGAAGCTTTCTTT
NA	NA	TRBJ2-7	TRBV20-1	CSAAFGAWKLYEQYF	TGCAGTGCTGCCTTCGGGGCGTGGAAACTCTACGAGCAGTACTTC
NA	NA	TRBJ2-4	TRBV11-2	CASSLEGQEGILGRNIQYF	TGTGCCAGCAGCTTAGAAGGTCAGGAGGGAATTCTGGGCCGAAACATTCAGTACTTC
NA	TRBD2	TRBJ2-7	TRBV12-3/TRBV12-4	CAISLDERLAGGPYEQYF	TGTGCCATCAGTTTAGATGAGAGACTAGCGGGAGGGCCATACGAGCAGTACTTC
few	NA	TRBJ2-4	TRBV20-1	CSARDPGQFKNIQYF	TGCAGTGCTAGAGACCCCGGACAGTTCAAAAACATTCAGTACTTC
NA	NA	TRBJ2-5	TRBV7-2	CASSPQTRETQYF	TGTGCCAGCAGCCCACAGACTCGAGAGACCCAGTACTTC
few	TRBD2	TRBJ2-7	TRBV10-3	CATLLAGAVEQYF	TGTGCCACCTTACTAGCGGGAGCCGTCGAGCAGTACTTC
NA	NA	TRBJ2-2	TRBV18	CASSPNRRAGELFF	TGTGCCAGCTCCCCAAACAGAAGGGCCGGGGAGCTGTTTTTT
few	TRBD2	TRBJ2-1	TRBV18	CASSPSGIGLLNEQFF	TGTGCCAGCTCCCCTAGCGGAATCGGGCTCTTGAATGAGCAGTTCTTC
few	NA	TRBJ2-1	TRBV28	CASSGYSPQNEQFF	TGTGCCAGCTCGGGGTATTCTCCGCAGAATGAGCAGTTCTTC
many	TRBD2	TRBJ2-1	TRBV29-1	CSVDRGVAGDNEQFF	TGCAGCGTTGACCGTGGAGTAGCGGGGGACAATGAGCAGTTCTTC
NA	NA	TRBJ2-2	TRBV27	CASSLRGGPGGVGELFF	TGTGCCAGCAGTTTGCGGGGAGGGCCAGGGGGTGTCGGGGAGCTGTTTTTT
few	TRBD1	TRBJ1-5	TRBV10-3	CAISDRDRGEQPQHF	TGTGCCATCAGCGACCGGGACAGGGGTGAACAGCCCCAGCATTTT
many	NA	TRBJ2-7	TRBV10-3	CATQDGLSYEQYF	TGTGCCACTCAGGACGGCCTCTCCTACGAGCAGTACTTC
few	TRBD1	TRBJ1-4	TRBV7-9	CASSQTGTKEKLFF	TGTGCCAGCAGCCAGACAGGGACGAAGGAAAAACTGTTTTTT
few	NA	TRBJ1-4	TRBV18	CASSPPEWGGEKLFF	TGTGCCAGCTCACCACCTGAATGGGGGGGTGAAAAACTGTTTTTT
few	NA	TRBJ2-7	TRBV20-1	CSARDLVRPNYEQYF	TGCAGTGCTAGAGATCTAGTGAGACCGAATTACGAGCAGTACTTC
NA	TRBD1	TRBJ2-5	TRBV6-1	CASSIPGQPETQYF	TGTGCCAGCAGTATCCCGGGACAGCCTGAGACCCAGTACTTC
NA	TRBD2	TRBJ2-1	TRBV7-2	CASSLASGRTSYNEQFF	TGTGCCAGCAGCTTAGCTAGCGGGAGGACCTCCTACAATGAGCAGTTCTTC
NA	NA	TRBJ2-7	TRBV20-1	CSAGWRISSYEQYF	TGCAGTGCTGGGTGGAGGATTTCCTCCTACGAGCAGTACTTC
NA	TRBD2	TRBJ2-2	TRBV7-3	CASSPTSGGHTGELFF	TGTGCCAGCAGCCCAACTAGCGGGGGGCACACCGGGGAGCTGTTTTTT
NA	NA	TRBJ1-1	TRBV2	CASSGEGNTEAFF	TGTGCCAGCAGTGGGGAAGGGAACACTGAAGCTTTCTTT
few	NA	TRBJ2-3	TRBV18	CASSPLGTPVGRTDTQYF	TGTGCCAGCTCACCATTAGGGACCCCCGTGGGGAGGACAGATACGCAGTATTTT
NA	NA	TRBJ2-5	TRBV5-1	CASSLGGPESMETQYF	TGCGCCAGCAGCTTGGGAGGTCCAGAGAGTATGGAGACCCAGTACTTC